The TCR beta chain under discussion was sequenced for a study of T cell clones after liver transplantation. On the study more broadly: Liver transplant recipients had immunosuppression withdrawal attempted within 2 years. HCV positivity affected three of eight recipients; the rest lacked autoimmune or viral indications. Tolerant meant at least one year fully off immunosuppression without liver enzymes above twice normal. Study outcomes and limitations: A significant post-transplant drop in circulating graft-donor-reactive CD4 TCRbeta sequences occurred in most of the 8 subjects.

The protocol was immunoSEQ multiplex PCR, while the TCRdb copy is restricted to in-frame clones and leaves out a portion. The table records 95,000 to 130,000 clones, just over 90% of them present only once. Notes on this clone: Its antigen is not known.

This CDR3 comprises 14 residues. Trimming stripped 6 bases from V and 6 bases from J, with 18 bases between. Germline V gives CDR1 MNHEY, CDR2 SMNVEV (reference sequence). This sample comprised CD4+ T cells from blood, obtained 12 months after liver transplant. The chain carries TRBV27 and TRBJ2-7, with TRBD1 as a possible D gene (6 bases). The receptor comes from a human patient who received a liver transplant. A share of the T cells may be of graft donor origin. In DNA form, the CDR3 reads TGTGCCAGCAGCCACAACAGGGAAGGAGGCGAGCAGTACTTC. Its protein is CASSHNREGGEQYF.